The next 21 T cell receptor beta chains were all read from a single sample in a study of blood T cell repertoires in COVID-19. TCRdb's table, derived via immunoSEQ multiplex PCR, lists solely in-frame clones and lacks some. Here the sample spans 110,000 or so clones, about three quarters being singletons. Source material: peripheral blood. The receptors were gathered from a woman in her sixties or seventies with acute or convalescent COVID-19.

The rearrangement uses TRBV7-2 and TRBJ2-1; 7 bases line up with TRBD1. Germline assignment: CDR1 SGHTA and CDR2 FQGNSA. The ends lost 4 bases at V and 6 bases at J; junction bases unmatched: 12. The CDR3 has 16 residues. Written as DNA, the CDR3 is TGTGCCAGCAGCTCGAATACAGGGGCCGCGGTCAATGAGCAGTTCTTC. It translates to CASSSNTGAAVNEQFF.

The chain links TRBV7-9 to TRBJ1-1; the match to TRBD1 covers 12 bases. J lost 3 bases, V lost 4 bases, and 9 bases had no gene match. CDR3 length: 17 residues. Germline CDR1 reads SEHNR; CDR2 reads FQNEAQ (reference sequence). CDR3 bases: TGTGCCAGCAGCTACCGGGACAGGGGGCGAGTCGACACTGAAGCTTTCTTT. Protein sequence: CASSYRDRGRVDTEAFF.

The chain has TRBV10-3 and TRBJ2-5, with D unresolved. Germline CDR1 and CDR2: ENHRY and SYGVKD. There are 13 residues in the CDR3. Trimming cost V 6 bases and J 2 bases, with 10 bases left between them. Here the CDR3 DNA reads TGTGCCATCAGCGGAGCTGAGCAAGAGACCCAGTACTTC. Protein: CAISGAEQETQYF.

The chain combines TRBV2 with TRBJ1-4, with TRBD1 identical over 9 bases. The J segment lost 13 bases and the V segment lost 6 bases, leaving 9 bases of the junction unmatched. Germline CDR1 reads SNHLY; CDR2 reads FYNNEI. There are 13 residues in the CDR3. The CDR3 region has the DNA TGTGCCAGCAGCAGGGACAGGGAGGGATTACTGTTTTTT. Protein sequence: CASSRDREGLLFF.

The chain combines TRBV2 with TRBJ1-3; D is possibly TRBD1 (5 bases). Germline lookup yields CDR1 SNHLY and CDR2 FYNNEI. Trimming cost V 6 bases and J 0 bases, with 6 bases left between them. The CDR3 is 13 amino acids. In DNA form, the CDR3 reads TGTGCCAGCAGCAGGGACTCTGGAAACACCATATATTTT. Amino acids: CASSRDSGNTIYF.

The chain couples TRBV28 to TRBJ1-1; 8 bases match TRBD1. There are 14 residues in the CDR3. Looked up from germline, CDR1 is MDHEN and CDR2 is SYDVKM. V lost 8 bases and J lost 4; bases outside the gene matches: 9. The CDR3 sequence is CASGAQGAGTEAFF. CDR3 DNA: TGTGCCAGCGGGGCTCAGGGGGCCGGCACTGAAGCTTTCTTT. The full variable domain, its missing parts supplied by reference TRBV28 and TRBJ1-1, is DVKVTQSSRYLVKRTGEKVFLECVQDMDHENMFWYRQDPGLGLRLIYFSYDVKMKEKGDIPEGYSVSREKKERFSLILESASTNQTSMYLCASGAQGAGTEAFFGQGTRLTVV.

V is TRBV5-6 and J is TRBJ2-7; TRBD1 matches at 9 bases. Germline CDR1 SGHDT, CDR2 YYEEEE. The junction had 9 bases not matched to a gene; V was cut back by 3 bases and J by 5 bases. This CDR3 spans 15 amino acids. The CDR3 loop reads CASSYTTGGSDEQYF. Written as DNA, the CDR3 is TGTGCCAGCAGCTATACCACAGGGGGCTCGGACGAGCAGTACTTC. Drawing the rest from reference TRBV5-6 and TRBJ2-7, the complete variable domain is DAGVTQSPTHLIKTRGQQVTLRCSPKSGHDTVSWYQQALGQGPQFIFQYYEEEERQRGNFPDRFSGHQFPNYSSELNVNALLLGDSALYLCASSYTTGGSDEQYFGPGTRLTVT.

The chain employs TRBV10-3 and TRBJ2-3, with a possible D match to TRBD2 (5 bases). The CDR3 sequence is 15 residues long. V dropped 5 bases and J dropped 4 bases, with 16 bases sitting between them. Germline assignment: CDR1 ENHRY and CDR2 SYGVKD. DNA for the CDR3: TGTGCCATCAGTTCGGAGGCCCGGGCCCCAGATACGCAGTATTTT. Protein: CAISSEARAPDTQYF.

V gene TRBV3-1 (or the pseudogene TRBV3-2) combines with J gene TRBJ2-5, with no clear D. Per the germline V gene, CDR1 is LGHDT and CDR2 is YNNKEL (reference sequence). CDR3 length: 15 amino acids. Trimming shortened V by 0 bases and J by 1 base, and 9 bases separated the two germline ends. Written as DNA, the CDR3 is TGTGCCAGCAGCCAAGATCTGGCTCTCCAAGAGACCCAGTACTTC. It yields the protein CASSQDLALQETQYF.

This clone rates as medium-sized. The rearrangement uses TRBV5-1 and TRBJ2-7; weak D call: TRBD1 (6 bases). V was clipped by 3 bases and J by 0 bases, with 13 bases between them. From germline, CDR1 is SGHRS and CDR2 YFSETQ. The CDR3 loop spans 15 amino acids. DNA of the CDR3: TGCGCCAGCAGCTCCGCAGAACAGGGCTCCTACGAGCAGTACTTC. Its translation: CASSSAEQGSYEQYF.

There are a few counts of this clone. The J gene is TRBJ2-5, the V gene TRBV28; 7 bases line up with TRBD1. V gave up 4 bases and J gave up 3 bases; unmatched junction bases: 5. The CDR3 has 14 amino acids. Germline CDR1 and CDR2: MDHEN and SYDVKM. In DNA, the CDR3 is TGTGCCAGCAGTTCACAGGGGCGGAAAGAGACCCAGTACTTC. Amino acid sequence: CASSSQGRKETQYF.

This clone appeared a few times. The chain recombines TRBV10-1 with TRBJ2-7, with D perhaps matching TRBD1 (5 bases). Germline V gene data show CDR1 as WNHNN and CDR2 as SYGVQD (reference sequence). The CDR3 consists of 16 residues. V lost 9 bases and J 1 base, leaving 22 bases between the germline ends. For the CDR3, the DNA is TGCGCCAGGTACGTCCAGGGCCATCCTTGGTCCTACGAGCAGTACTTC. Protein sequence: CARYVQGHPWSYEQYF.

The chain joins TRBV9 to TRBJ2-2; D gene unclear. The CDR3 is made up of 14 amino acids. Germline V CDR1 and CDR2: SGDLS, YYNGEE. The V end lost 0 bases, the J end lost 1 base, and 4 bases lay between the germline ends. CDR3: CASSVGGNTGELFF. The CDR3 coding sequence is TGTGCCAGCAGCGTAGGAGGGAACACCGGGGAGCTGTTTTTT.

Only one count was recorded for this clone. The chain couples TRBV5-1 to TRBJ1-2, with D perhaps TRBD1 (6 bases). The CDR3 contains 16 residues. V was clipped by 0 bases and J by 4 bases, with 16 bases between them. Germline CDR1 SGHRS, CDR2 YFSETQ. CDR3 in amino acids: CASSLEGGRNLYGYTF. The CDR3 DNA is TGCGCCAGCAGCTTGGAAGGGGGTCGTAACCTCTATGGCTACACCTTC.

The sample holds a few counts of this clone. V is TRBV18 and J is TRBJ2-5; 7 positions agree with TRBD1. In germline, CDR1 is KGHSH, CDR2 LQKENI. V lost 4 bases, J lost 5 bases, and 4 bases stayed unmatched. The CDR3 covers 13 residues. CDR3 bases: TGTGCCAGCTCACGCGCCAGGGGGGAGACCCAGTACTTC. It translates to CASSRARGETQYF.

This clone appeared a few times. This chain links TRBV27 with TRBJ1-5; 8 bases agree with TRBD1. The germline CDR1 and CDR2 sequences are MNHEY and SMNVEV (reference sequence). The length of the CDR3 is 18 residues. V trimming: 8 bases; J trimming: 2 bases; junction bases outside the gene matches: 17. The CDR3 DNA is TGTGCCAGCGGTGGTCGACAAGGACAGGGTACCGGCAATCAGCCCCAGCATTTT. Its protein is CASGGRQGQGTGNQPQHF.

The chain links TRBV29-1 to TRBJ1-2, with D maybe TRBD1 (5 bases). V was shortened by 3 bases and J by 4 bases, with 27 bases between the two germline ends. This CDR3 has 18 residues. Germline assignment: CDR1 SQVTM and CDR2 ANQGSEA. CDR3 loop: CSVDPRPNLQGTGYGYTF. The CDR3 region has the DNA TGCAGCGTTGATCCGAGGCCGAACCTCCAGGGTACCGGCTATGGCTACACCTTC.

This clone occurred a few times. The genes are TRBV29-1 and TRBJ1-1; no clear D gene. The CDR3 covers 13 residues. CDR1 is SQVTM, CDR2 ANQGSEA, per germline. Trimming took 4 bases from V and 1 from J, leaving 10 bases between them. The CDR3 DNA reads TGCAGCGTTGGGTCGGCAGGGAACACTGAAGCTTTCTTT. Amino acids: CSVGSAGNTEAFF.

V and J are TRBV6-5 and TRBJ2-5, with D maybe TRBD2 (5 bases). The length of the CDR3 is 13 residues. Germline V gene sequence: CDR1 MNHEY, CDR2 SVGAGI. Deletions cut 6 bases from V and 7 bases from J, with 15 bases between. CDR3 DNA sequence: TGTGCCAGCAGAACCGGGATAACGGGGACCCAGTACTTC. The encoded protein is CASRTGITGTQYF.

The chain links TRBV18 to TRBJ1-2, with unresolved D. V was pared by 3 bases and J by 3 bases, with 17 bases between. The length of the CDR3 is 16 residues. Germline V lookup: CDR1 KGHSH, CDR2 LQKENI. The CDR3 region has the DNA TGTGCCAGCTCACCTAGTATGGACTCCCGGGACTATGGCTACACCTTC. Translated, it gives CASSPSMDSRDYGYTF.

The V gene is TRBV11-2, the J gene TRBJ1-1; D may be TRBD1 (6 bases). Between the trimmed V and J ends, which lost 2 bases and 5 bases, there was a span of 15 bases. Germline V gene sequence: CDR1 SGHAT, CDR2 FQNNGV. The length of the CDR3 is 15 residues. The CDR3 loop is CASSLFTGPSTEAFF. DNA for the CDR3: TGTGCCAGCAGCTTATTTACAGGGCCATCAACTGAAGCTTTCTTT.